Listed below are T cell receptor beta chains from one sample, sequenced in a study of blood T cell repertoires in COVID-19. The assay was immunoSEQ multiplex PCR, and TCRdb's table has in-frame clones only and misses some. The table records approximately 260,000 clones, 85% to 90% of them present only once. The specimen was peripheral blood. These receptors originate from a woman in her thirties or forties with acute or convalescent COVID-19. CDR3s include the opening cysteine and the closing phenylalanine or tryptophan. The D gene is left open where the match is weak. Where a row states a size, it is once, few, many or the class of an expanded clone; other rows omit it.

V: TRBV18
size: -
J: TRBJ2-2
D: -
DNA: TGTGCCAGCTCACCGGCCGCTAACACCGGGGAGCTGTTTTTT
CDR3: CASSPAANTGELFF

V: TRBV14
size: -
J: TRBJ1-2
D: -
DNA: TGTGCCAGCAGCCAAGGTCTGGACAGATCTAACTATGGCTACACCTTC
CDR3: CASSQGLDRSNYGYTF

V: TRBV30
size: -
J: TRBJ1-2
D: TRBD1
DNA: TGTGCCTGGCGAATCTCCGGGACAGGGAAATATGGCTACACCTTC
CDR3: CAWRISGTGKYGYTF

V: TRBV27
size: -
J: TRBJ1-2
D: TRBD1
DNA: TGTGCCAGCAGGGGCCCCCTGGTACAGGGGGCGAATTATGGCTACACCTTC
CDR3: CASRGPLVQGANYGYTF

V: TRBV21-1
size: -
J: TRBJ1-6
D: -
DNA: TGTGCCAGCGTCCCAATGGGGAGGGGTAATTCACCCCTCCACTTT
CDR3: CASVPMGRGNSPLHF

V: TRBV19
size: once
J: TRBJ1-2
D: -
DNA: TGTGCCAGCAGAACCGGGCAGGGGACCTATGGCTACACCTTC
CDR3: CASRTGQGTYGYTF

V: TRBV19
size: once
J: TRBJ1-2
D: TRBD1
DNA: TGTGCCAGTAGTGCCCTGGACAGGGAAATCTATGGCTACACCTTC
CDR3: CASSALDREIYGYTF

V: TRBV29-1
size: -
J: TRBJ1-4
D: -
DNA: TGCAGCGTTGTCTCCGGGTACGGTGAAAAACTGTTTTTT
CDR3: CSVVSGYGEKLFF

V: TRBV7-9
size: -
J: TRBJ1-1
D: -
DNA: TGTGCCAGCAGCTTAGCGAGAGTTGAAGCTTTCTTT
CDR3: CASSLARVEAFF

V: TRBV7-8
size: -
J: TRBJ2-2
D: -
DNA: TGTGCCAGCAGCGCAGGGGCCGGGGAGCTGTTTTTT
CDR3: CASSAGAGELFF

V: TRBV5-1
size: -
J: TRBJ1-6
D: -
DNA: TGCGCCAGCAGCCCACAGGGCTCTAATTCACCCCTCCACTTT
CDR3: CASSPQGSNSPLHF

V: TRBV5-1
size: -
J: TRBJ2-5
D: TRBD2
DNA: TGCGCCAGCAGCTTGGAGCTAGCGGGGGGGCAAGAGACCCAGTACTTC
CDR3: CASSLELAGGQETQYF

V: TRBV5-4
size: -
J: TRBJ2-1
D: TRBD1
DNA: TGTGCCAGCAGCCCACAGAGGGACAGGGCCTACAATGAGCAGTTCTTC
CDR3: CASSPQRDRAYNEQFF

V: TRBV27
size: -
J: TRBJ1-4
D: TRBD1
DNA: TGTGCCAGCAGTCAAACAGGGGGACGAGAAAAACTGTTTTTT
CDR3: CASSQTGGREKLFF

V: TRBV7-2
size: -
J: TRBJ1-3
D: -
DNA: TGTGCCAGCAGCTTATCCCCCCTGAGAGGAAGCACCATATATTTT
CDR3: CASSLSPLRGSTIYF

V: TRBV18
size: -
J: TRBJ1-1
D: TRBD1
DNA: TGTGCCAGCTCACGACAGGGGACCACGGAAGCTTTCTTT
CDR3: CASSRQGTTEAFF

V: TRBV9
size: -
J: TRBJ2-1
D: TRBD2
DNA: TGTGCCAGCAGCGTAGGGGCGGGGGGACGCTACAATGAGCAGTTCTTC
CDR3: CASSVGAGGRYNEQFF

V: TRBV19
size: few
J: TRBJ2-2
D: TRBD1
DNA: TGTGCCAGTAGCCTCCCGGCAGGGGGAACCGGGGAGCTGTTTTTT
CDR3: CASSLPAGGTGELFF

V: TRBV27
size: -
J: TRBJ1-3
D: -
DNA: TGTGCCAGCAGCCAAGGGATGGGGGGCTCTGGAAACACCATATATTTT
CDR3: CASSQGMGGSGNTIYF

V: TRBV15
size: -
J: TRBJ1-2
D: -
DNA: TGTGCCACCAGCAGAGATCGGTTGGGCTACACCTTC
CDR3: CATSRDRLGYTF

V: TRBV4-1
size: -
J: TRBJ1-2
D: -
DNA: TGCGCCAGCAGCCAAAAGACAGAAGCTAACTATGGCTACACCTTC
CDR3: CASSQKTEANYGYTF

V: TRBV11-2
size: -
J: TRBJ1-2
D: TRBD1
DNA: TGTGCCAGCAGCCTTGGACAGGGTGGGGGCTACACCTTC
CDR3: CASSLGQGGGYTF

V: TRBV5-1
size: -
J: TRBJ2-5
D: -
DNA: TGCGCCAGCAGCTTGATCGGACAGCCAGAAGAGACCCAGTACTTC
CDR3: CASSLIGQPEETQYF

V: TRBV6-5
size: -
J: TRBJ2-1
D: -
DNA: TGTGCCAGCAGTTACCTGAGTCTGAGCTCCTACAATGAGCAGTTCTTC
CDR3: CASSYLSLSSYNEQFF

V: TRBV13
size: -
J: TRBJ1-4
D: -
DNA: TGTGCCAGCAGATCTGACCGCGCGGCCAATGAAAAACTGTTTTTT
CDR3: CASRSDRAANEKLFF

V: TRBV27
size: -
J: TRBJ1-2
D: -
DNA: TGTGCCAGCAGTTTGCGGGGGGAAAACTATGGCTACACCTTC
CDR3: CASSLRGENYGYTF

V: TRBV7-9
size: -
J: TRBJ1-2
D: -
DNA: TGTGCCAGCAGCTTCGGAGACTCTTATGGCTACACCTTC
CDR3: CASSFGDSYGYTF

V: TRBV2
size: once
J: TRBJ1-1
D: TRBD1
DNA: TGTGCCAGCGGGGGGACAGCCAACACTGAAGCTTTCTTT
CDR3: CASGGTANTEAFF

V: TRBV27
size: -
J: TRBJ1-1
D: -
DNA: TGTGCCTCAAACCCGGGGACAAAACAAGCTTTCTTT
CDR3: CASNPGTKQAFF

V: TRBV10-2
size: few
J: TRBJ2-3
D: TRBD2
DNA: TGCGCCAGCATTGAACGGGGGGTCACAGATACGCAGTATTTT
CDR3: CASIERGVTDTQYF

V: TRBV11-1
size: -
J: TRBJ1-5
D: TRBD1
DNA: TGTGCCAGCAGCCAGGACAGGGGGGATCAGCCCCAGCATTTT
CDR3: CASSQDRGDQPQHF

V: TRBV11-3
size: -
J: TRBJ2-3
D: TRBD1
DNA: TGTGCCAGCAGCCCAGGGGACAGGTTTTCTCCACCCCGCACAGATACGCAGTATTTT
CDR3: CASSPGDRFSPPRTDTQYF

V: TRBV10-2
size: -
J: TRBJ1-1
D: -
DNA: TGCGCCAGCAGTGCCCGGGGGTCAGCTTTCTTT
CDR3: CASSARGSAFF

V: TRBV6-6
size: -
J: TRBJ1-5
D: -
DNA: TGTGCCAGCAGTTACCAGGGGCGAAGCAATCAGCCCCAGCATTTT
CDR3: CASSYQGRSNQPQHF

V: TRBV9
size: -
J: TRBJ2-3
D: -
DNA: TGTGCCAGCAGCGTAGGCCCTCTTACGGTCTCAATTCGGGCAGATACGCAGTATTTT
CDR3: CASSVGPLTVSIRADTQYF

V: TRBV19
size: -
J: TRBJ2-2
D: TRBD1
DNA: TGTGCCAGTAGAGACAGGGGGTGGGCCGGGGAGCTGTTTTTT
CDR3: CASRDRGWAGELFF

V: TRBV7-2
size: -
J: TRBJ2-5
D: TRBD2
DNA: TGTGCCAGCAGCTTAGGCGGTCTAGCGGGGCGGGAGACCCAGTACTTC
CDR3: CASSLGGLAGRETQYF

V: TRBV10-1
size: once
J: TRBJ1-5
D: -
DNA: TGCGCCGGGAGGGGCCCCCGAGGCAATCAGCCCCAGCATTTT
CDR3: CAGRGPRGNQPQHF

V: TRBV19
size: few
J: TRBJ2-5
D: TRBD1
DNA: TGTGCCAGTAACCCGACAGGGCGGCGAGAGACCCAGTACTTC
CDR3: CASNPTGRRETQYF

V: TRBV5-8
size: -
J: TRBJ2-3
D: -
DNA: TGTGCCAGCAGCCCCCCGAGAGGGCGACGGCATACGCAGTATTTT
CDR3: CASSPPRGRRHTQYF

V: TRBV11-2
size: -
J: TRBJ1-2
D: -
DNA: TGTGCCAGCAGCCGCACAGGGAACTATGGCTACACCTTC
CDR3: CASSRTGNYGYTF

V: TRBV5-1
size: -
J: TRBJ1-1
D: -
DNA: TGCGCCAGCAGCTTTGTATCGGGGAGGAGCACTGAAGCTTTCTTT
CDR3: CASSFVSGRSTEAFF